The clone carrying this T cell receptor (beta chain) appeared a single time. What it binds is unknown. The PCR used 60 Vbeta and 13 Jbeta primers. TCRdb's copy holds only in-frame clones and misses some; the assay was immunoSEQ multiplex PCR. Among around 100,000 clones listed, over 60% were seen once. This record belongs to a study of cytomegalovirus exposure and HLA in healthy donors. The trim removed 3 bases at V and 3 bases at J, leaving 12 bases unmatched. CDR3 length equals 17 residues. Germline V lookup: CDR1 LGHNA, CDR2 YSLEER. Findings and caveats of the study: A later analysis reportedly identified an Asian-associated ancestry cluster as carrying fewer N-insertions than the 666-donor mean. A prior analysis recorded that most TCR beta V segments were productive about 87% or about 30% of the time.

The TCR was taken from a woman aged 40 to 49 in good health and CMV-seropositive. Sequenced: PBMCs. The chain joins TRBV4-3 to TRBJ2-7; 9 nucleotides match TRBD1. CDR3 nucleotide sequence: TGCGCCAGCAGCCAGGTGGTGCGGGGACAGGGACACTACGAGCAGTACTTC. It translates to CASSQVVRGQGHYEQYF.